Below are 14 T cell receptor beta chains sequenced from a single sample in a study of blood T cell repertoires in COVID-19. The protocol was immunoSEQ multiplex PCR, while the TCRdb copy is restricted to in-frame clones and leaves out a portion. The data show about 300,000 clones, with roughly 91% seen just once and roughly 1.9% held by the top ten. The source material was peripheral blood. The origin of the receptors is a woman aged 25-40 years with COVID-19, enrolled during active disease.

This chain connects TRBV6-5 to TRBJ1-2; 9 bases fit TRBD1. The CDR3 extends over 13 amino acids. Trimming at V came to 6 bases and at J to 8 bases, leaving 7 bases not matched to a gene. Germline CDR1 and CDR2: MNHEY and SVGAGI. The CDR3 here is CASRTGGAGGYTF. CDR3 DNA sequence: TGTGCCAGCAGAACAGGGGGCGCGGGAGGCTACACCTTC.

The chain combines TRBV3-1 (or the pseudogene TRBV3-2) with TRBJ1-2, with D perhaps matching TRBD1 (6 bases). The CDR3 totals 17 residues. Germline CDR1 and CDR2: LGHDT and YNNKEL (reference sequence). The V and J ends lost 1 base and 4 bases respectively, with 19 bases between them. CDR3 amino acids: CASSQVLAGAISYGYTF. DNA of the CDR3: TGTGCCAGCAGCCAAGTACTGGCAGGGGCGATTTCCTATGGCTACACCTTC.

The gene calls are TRBV19 and TRBJ2-1; TRBD2 matches 7 bases. V was pared by 5 bases and J by 6 bases, with 7 bases of the junction left unmatched. The CDR3 length is 14 residues. Germline V gene lookup returns CDR1 LNHDA and CDR2 SQIVND (reference sequence). The CDR3 DNA is TGTGCCAGTAGTCTCTCGGGACTACTCAATGAGCAGTTCTTC. Amino acids: CASSLSGLLNEQFF.

This chain links TRBV19 with TRBJ1-1; TRBD1 is a possible D gene (6 bases). This CDR3 has 13 residues. Trimming took 2 bases from V and 4 from J, leaving 8 bases between them. Germline V gene data show CDR1 as LNHDA and CDR2 as SQIVND (reference sequence). Here the CDR3 DNA reads TGTGCCAGTAGTATAAGGGGGTCCACTGAAGCTTTCTTT. Residues: CASSIRGSTEAFF.

The chain joins TRBV4-1 to TRBJ2-5; D perhaps matches TRBD2 (5 bases). Germline CDR1 and CDR2: MGHRA and YSYEKL. V lost 3 bases and J 2 bases, leaving 13 bases between the germline ends. CDR3 length: 15 residues. CDR3 nucleotides: TGCGCCAGCAGCCACCCCACTAGAATACAAGAGACCCAGTACTTC. Protein product: CASSHPTRIQETQYF.

The genes are TRBV6-5 and TRBJ2-1; D not certain. Trimming took off 7 bases at V and 7 bases at J, with 17 bases between the two ends. CDR1 and CDR2 (germline): MNHEY, SVGAGI. The CDR3 runs 14 residues. The CDR3 sequence: CASTHGRVGNEQFF. As DNA, the CDR3 is TGTGCCAGCACCCACGGCCGGGTAGGTAATGAGCAGTTCTTC.

The rearrangement joins TRBV6-1 to TRBJ1-3; D is unresolved. Germline CDR1 and CDR2: MNHNS and SASEGT. V lost 3 bases and J 1 base, leaving 10 bases between the germline ends. The CDR3 extends over 15 amino acids. The CDR3 sequence is CASSDRMASGNTIYF. Written as DNA, the CDR3 is TGTGCCAGCAGTGACAGGATGGCTTCTGGAAACACCATATATTTT.

In its sample, this clone was seen once. The rearrangement links TRBV9 to TRBJ2-7, with 9 bases identical to TRBD2. Germline CDR1 SGDLS, CDR2 YYNGEE. The length of the CDR3 is 16 residues. V lost 0 bases, J lost 4 bases, and 8 bases stayed unmatched. CDR3 amino acids: CASSVGGAGGQYEQYF. The CDR3 DNA reads as TGTGCCAGCAGCGTAGGGGGAGCGGGGGGACAATACGAGCAGTACTTC.

The J gene is TRBJ1-2, the V gene TRBV5-1; 7 bases agree with TRBD1. Germline lookup yields CDR1 SGHRS and CDR2 YFSETQ. This CDR3 is 16 amino acids long. The trim removed 0 bases at V and 4 bases at J, leaving 9 bases unmatched. CDR3 amino acids: CASSLGGTAKGYGYTF. CDR3 bases: TGCGCCAGCAGCTTGGGCGGGACAGCCAAGGGCTATGGCTACACCTTC.

The gene calls are TRBV11-3 and TRBJ1-1, with D possibly being TRBD1 (5 bases). This CDR3 has 15 amino acids. The germline V gene encodes CDR1 SGHNT and CDR2 YENEEA. The V and J ends lost 1 base and 1 base respectively, with 10 bases between them. The DNA of the CDR3 is TGTGCCAGCAGCTTAGGCCAGGGAAGGAACACTGAAGCTTTCTTT. Protein: CASSLGQGRNTEAFF. The full variable domain, with the rest looked up from reference TRBV11-3 and TRBJ1-1, is EAGVVQSPRYKIIEKKQPVAFWCNPISGHNTLYWYLQNLGQGPELLIRYENEEAVDDSQLPKDRFSAERLKGVDSTLKIQPAELGDSAVYLCASSLGQGRNTEAFFGQGTRLTVV.

J is TRBJ2-1 and V is TRBV19; 7 bases are a match to TRBD1. The CDR3 is made up of 14 amino acids. V shed 0 bases and J 6 bases; nucleotides not matched to a gene: 2. Looked up from germline, CDR1 is LNHDA and CDR2 is SQIVND (reference sequence). CDR3 in DNA: TGTGCCAGTAGTATAGACGGGACAGCCAATGAGCAGTTCTTC. It translates to CASSIDGTANEQFF. The full variable domain, its missing parts supplied by reference TRBV19 and TRBJ2-1, is DGGITQSPKYLFRKEGQNVTLSCEQNLNHDAMYWYRQDPGQGLRLIYYSQIVNDFQKGDIAEGYSVSREKKESFPLTVTSAQKNPTAFYLCASSIDGTANEQFFGPGTRLTVL.

There are a few counts of this clone. The chain carries TRBV10-1 and TRBJ1-1; D might be TRBD1 (6 bases). The V end lost 4 bases, the J end lost 8 bases, and 14 bases lay between the germline ends. This CDR3 region has 13 residues. Germline CDR1 is WNHNN and CDR2 is SYGVQD (reference sequence). The CDR3 is CASSVVGTSEAFF. In DNA form, the CDR3 reads TGCGCCAGCAGTGTCGTAGGGACATCGGAAGCTTTCTTT.

This chain joins TRBV13 and TRBJ2-7; tentative D call: TRBD2 (7 bases). CDR1 is PRHDT and CDR2 is FYEKMQ in the germline V gene (reference sequence). This CDR3 has 15 residues. V dropped 1 base and J dropped 5 bases, with 15 bases sitting between them. This chain's CDR3 is CASSLAGLKGDEQYF. Written as DNA, the CDR3 is TGTGCCAGCAGCTTAGCGGGACTAAAGGGGGACGAGCAGTACTTC.

This clone was picked up one time. V usage is TRBV7-6 and J usage is TRBJ1-6, with D unclear. The ends were cut back, 5 bases at V and 14 bases at J, with 25 bases in the middle. The CDR3 spans 16 residues. Per the germline V gene, CDR1 is SGHVS and CDR2 is FNYEAQ. CDR3 protein: CASSPNLPGPGSALHF. The CDR3 DNA follows: TGTGCCAGCAGCCCCAATCTTCCAGGCCCGGGGTCAGCCCTCCACTTT.